A single sample is the source of the 16 T cell receptor beta chains below, sequenced in a study of Ad26.COV2.S vaccination and SARS-CoV-2 variants. The table came from immunoSEQ multiplex PCR; TCRdb's copy has only in-frame clones and leaves some out. The table shows about 680,000 clones, with around 89% occurring only once. Sample treatment: 15 to 20 received Ad26.COV2.S at low or high dose, single or two shots; 5 received placebo; per-sample allocation not given. It was on day 63 after the first vaccine or placebo injection that samples were taken. Material: peripheral blood, obtained in a trial of Ad26.COV2.S vaccine versus placebo. All receptors derive from a person between 18 and 60 years old who received the Ad26.COV2.S COVID-19 vaccine or a placebo.

The CDR3 DNA is TGTGCCAGCAGCTGGGGACAGGGGGCGTCGGGCTACACCTTC. As protein: CASSWGQGASGYTF. The genes are TRBV5-6 and TRBJ1-2; 12 bases are shared with TRBD1. CDR1 and CDR2 (germline): SGHDT, YYEEEE. The CDR3 runs 14 residues. V lost 3 bases, J lost 8 bases, and 5 bases stayed unmatched.

The genes are TRBV6-5 and TRBJ1-1, with D hard to call. The V gene lost 4 bases and the J gene lost 4 bases, with 13 bases spanning the gap. This CDR3 has 14 amino acids. Per germline, CDR1 MNHEY and CDR2 SVGAGI. The CDR3 loop is CASSFTTVGTEAFF. The CDR3 bases are TGTGCCAGCAGTTTCACCACGGTGGGCACTGAAGCTTTCTTT.

The chain recombines TRBV29-1 with TRBJ1-3, with a possible D match to TRBD1 (5 bases). CDR1 is SQVTM, CDR2 ANQGSEA, per germline. The CDR3 is made up of 15 amino acids. Trimming shortened V by 5 bases and J by 0 bases, and 14 bases separated the two germline ends. The CDR3: CSVRGRLSSGNTIYF. The CDR3 bases are TGCAGCGTTCGGGGCAGACTGAGCTCTGGAAACACCATATATTTT. The full variable domain, in which reference TRBV29-1 and TRBJ1-3 provide the parts outside the CDR3, is SAVISQKPSRDICQRGTSLTIQCQVDSQVTMMFWYRQQPGQSLTLIATANQGSEATYESGFVIDKFPISRPNLTFSTLTVSNMSPEDSSIYLCSVRGRLSSGNTIYFGEGSWLTVV.

The genes are TRBV6-2 or TRBV6-3 and TRBJ2-5, with 9 nucleotides matching TRBD1. Unmatched junction bases numbered 8, after V lost 2 bases and J lost 1 base. Looked up from germline, CDR1 is MNHEY and CDR2 is SVGEGT. The CDR3 covers 17 residues. The CDR3 region is CASSYLDGTGSQETQYF. CDR3 sequence (DNA): TGTGCCAGCAGTTACCTCGACGGGACAGGGAGCCAAGAGACCCAGTACTTC.

This rearrangement joins TRBV11-2 to TRBJ2-7; D is undetermined. CDR3 length: 15 amino acids. The germline gives CDR1 SGHAT, CDR2 FQNNGV. V lost 1 base to trimming and J lost 0 bases, with 10 bases between them. CDR3 bases: TGTGCCAGCAGCTTAGGGCTCAGCAGCTCCTACGAGCAGTACTTC. Protein sequence: CASSLGLSSSYEQYF.

Here the CDR3 reads CATSRDSISERPLHF. The CDR3, as DNA: TGTGCCACCAGCAGAGATTCGATCTCGGAAAGACCCCTCCACTTT. This chain uses TRBV15 with TRBJ1-6; D not certain. The CDR3 consists of 15 residues. Deletions cut 0 bases from V and 12 bases from J, with 15 bases between. CDR1 LNHNV and CDR2 YYDKDF come from the germline V gene (reference sequence).

The chain joins TRBV18 to TRBJ2-3; D possibly corresponds to TRBD1 (6 bases). The V and J ends lost 5 bases and 4 bases respectively, with 10 bases between them. The CDR3 runs to 13 residues. Germline V gene data show CDR1 as KGHSH and CDR2 as LQKENI. The CDR3 reads CASSTGWADTQYF. The CDR3 region has the DNA TGTGCCAGCTCAACAGGGTGGGCAGATACGCAGTATTTT.

This clone showed up just once. The chain has TRBV6-5 and TRBJ2-7; D possibly uses TRBD1 or TRBD2 (5 bases each). Germline CDR1 reads MNHEY; CDR2 reads SVGAGI. The CDR3 is 15 amino acids. Trimming took off 0 bases at V and 3 bases at J, with 12 bases between the two ends. This CDR3 reads CASSYSGVGNYEQYF. The CDR3 DNA reads as TGTGCCAGCAGTTACTCGGGGGTAGGAAACTACGAGCAGTACTTC.

The chain couples TRBV19 to TRBJ2-7; D is perhaps TRBD1 (6 bases). V was pared by 7 bases and J by 2 bases, with 12 bases between. CDR1 LNHDA and CDR2 SQIVND come from the germline V gene (reference sequence). CDR3 length: 13 amino acids. The CDR3 region has the DNA TGTGCCAGTAAGGGGGACAACACCTACGAGCAGTACTTC. It specifies CASKGDNTYEQYF.

This chain links TRBV9 with TRBJ1-6; D unclear. Germline values: CDR1 SGDLS, CDR2 YYNGEE. Deletions cut 3 bases from V and 5 bases from J, with 9 bases between. This CDR3 is 14 amino acids long. Written as DNA, the CDR3 is TGTGCCAGCAGCGCCGGTGCCCATAATTCACCCCTCCACTTT. Amino acids: CASSAGAHNSPLHF. The full variable domain, rest sourced from reference TRBV9 and TRBJ1-6, is DSGVTQTPKHLITATGQRVTLRCSPRSGDLSVYWYQQSLDQGLQFLIQYYNGEERAKGNILERFSAQQFPDLHSELNLSSLELGDSALYFCASSAGAHNSPLHFGNGTRLTVT.

DNA for the CDR3: TGTGCCAGCAGTTCCGCCGGGGGTATTAACACTGAAGCTTTCTTT. Protein: CASSSAGGINTEAFF. The chain links TRBV6-6 to TRBJ1-1; the D gene is possibly TRBD1 (5 bases). From germline, CDR1 is MNHNY and CDR2 SVGAGI (reference sequence). Trimming cost V 4 bases and J 2 bases, with 14 bases left between them. This CDR3 has 15 residues.

The V call is TRBV18, the J call TRBJ1-4, with D unresolved. From germline, CDR1 is KGHSH and CDR2 LQKENI. CDR3 size: 16 residues. V lost 2 bases to trimming and J lost 4 bases, with 14 bases between them. CDR3 residues: CASSPTMVADNEKLFF. CDR3 DNA sequence: TGTGCCAGCTCACCAACGATGGTGGCAGATAATGAAAAACTGTTTTTT. Using reference TRBV18 and TRBJ1-4 for the parts outside the CDR3, the full variable domain is NAGVMQNPRHLVRRRGQEARLRCSPMKGHSHVYWYRQLPEEGLKFMVYLQKENIIDESGMPKERFSAEFPKEGPSILRIQQVVRGDSAAYFCASSPTMVADNEKLFFGSGTQLSVL.

This clone was picked up one time. The chain is built from TRBV18 and TRBJ1-5; tentatively, D is TRBD1 (5 bases). From germline, CDR1 is KGHSH and CDR2 LQKENI. Trimming took off 2 bases at V and 4 bases at J, with 12 bases between the two ends. The CDR3 covers 15 residues. The CDR3 sequence: CASSPGREWNQPQHF. CDR3 sequence (DNA): TGTGCCAGCTCACCAGGCAGGGAGTGGAATCAGCCCCAGCATTTT.

This sequence joins TRBV3-1 (or the pseudogene TRBV3-2) and TRBJ1-2; D call uncertain. CDR1 LGHDT and CDR2 YNNKEL come from the germline V gene (reference sequence). The CDR3 runs to 15 residues. Trimming removed 4 bases from V and 5 bases from J, with 17 bases in between. The CDR3 DNA sequence: TGTGCCAGCAGCCTCTCCACCGTCCCCCTTTATGGCTACACCTTC. Protein sequence: CASSLSTVPLYGYTF.

This chain uses TRBV5-6 with TRBJ2-3; 7 bases are shared with TRBD2. CDR3 length: 16 amino acids. Unmatched junction bases numbered 11, after V lost 3 bases and J lost 4 bases. Looked up from germline, CDR1 is SGHDT and CDR2 is YYEEEE. CDR3 DNA: TGTGCCAGCAGCTGGGGGTGGGGAGGGATAGCAGATACGCAGTATTTT. It translates to CASSWGWGGIADTQYF.

The V and J genes are TRBV27 and TRBJ2-7, with 10 bases aligning to TRBD2. Germline trimming cut 5 bases from V and 2 bases from J; bases unmatched to any gene: 9. Germline-derived CDR1 and CDR2 are MNHEY and SMNVEV (reference sequence). The CDR3 consists of 16 residues. CDR3 bases: TGTGCCAGCAGTCACGCTGAACTAGCGGGAACCTACGAGCAGTACTTC. The encoded protein is CASSHAELAGTYEQYF.